Below, 25 T cell receptor beta chains from the same sample are listed, as sequenced in a study of neurological immune-mediated disorders. Each CDR3 protein gets one entry after TCRdb re-called the 5' RACE reads with MiXCR. The sample has 36,000 or so distinct CDR3 sequences; around 10% are singletons. The specimen sequenced was PBMCs. The receptors stem from a woman aged 25 to 39 with HTLV-1-associated myelopathy (HAM/TSP).

This clonotype was detected ten times or more. The rearrangement joins TRBV12-3 or TRBV12-4 to TRBJ1-5; D is undetermined. Trimming took off 6 bases at V and 6 bases at J, with 12 bases between the two ends. This CDR3 comprises 13 residues. The CDR3 DNA sequence: TGTGCCAGCAGCCCTCAGGCGGGTCAGCCCCAGCATTTT. Protein sequence: CASSPQAGQPQHF.

This clonotype has at least ten counts. The chain joins TRBV3-1 to TRBJ1-2, with 8 nucleotides matching TRBD1. There are 14 residues in the CDR3. V was clipped by 3 bases and J by 7 bases; unmatched bases: 7. Germline V gives CDR1 LGHDT, CDR2 YNNKEL (reference sequence). CDR3 loop: CASSHYDRGGGYTF. The DNA for the CDR3 is TGTGCCAGCAGCCACTATGACAGGGGAGGTGGCTACACCTTC.

This clonotype occurred many times. J is TRBJ1-2 and V is TRBV4-2; possibly TRBD1 for D (6 bases). The CDR3 is 15 residues long. Per germline, CDR1 LGHNA and CDR2 YNFKEQ. Deletions cut 0 bases from V and 5 bases from J, with 13 bases between. The CDR3 nucleotides are TGTGCCAGCAGCCAAGATAGGGGGGGGTTTTATGGCTACACCTTC. As protein: CASSQDRGGFYGYTF.

This clonotype was observed at least ten times. The V call is TRBV5-6, the J call TRBJ1-3; no clear D gene. V lost 7 bases, J lost 0 bases, and 14 bases lay in between. This CDR3 contains 15 residues. Germline loops: CDR1 SGHDT, CDR2 YYEEEE. The CDR3 sequence: CASAVGGFSGNTIYF. The DNA for the CDR3 is TGTGCCAGCGCTGTCGGAGGCTTCTCTGGAAACACCATATATTTT.

This clonotype was counted ten times or more. The V and J genes are TRBV20-1 and TRBJ2-1, with no clear D. The germline V gene encodes CDR1 DFQATT and CDR2 SNEGSKA (reference sequence). The V end lost 8 bases, the J end lost 5 bases, and 16 bases lay between the germline ends. The CDR3 is 13 amino acids. CDR3 sequence reads: CSSPGRRNNEQFF. The CDR3 DNA reads TGCAGTTCCCCTGGGCGGAGAAACAATGAGCAGTTCTTC.

The chain combines TRBV20-1 with TRBJ2-7; D unclear. This CDR3 is 13 amino acids long. V dropped 2 bases and J dropped 4 bases, with 12 bases sitting between them. The germline CDR1 and CDR2 sequences are DFQATT and SNEGSKA (reference sequence). The CDR3 sequence: CSARPSWVYEQYF. The CDR3, as DNA: TGCAGTGCTAGACCTAGTTGGGTTTACGAGCAGTACTTC.

Details on this clonotype: This is likely a read error, given that the CDR3 carries no conserved phenylalanine or tryptophan at its end. The DNA is omitted, as the CDR3 cannot be located on it reliably, and the CDR3 follows TCRdb's listing. This rearrangement joins TRBV27 to TRBJ1-1; the DNA was not compared with TRBD1, the D call given in the table. CDR1 MNHEY and CDR2 SMNVEV come from the germline V gene (reference sequence). The CDR3 has 15 amino acids, counting both end residues. The chain's CDR3 is CASSPGRIMNTEALL.

This clonotype came up many times. The chain joins TRBV20-1 to TRBJ1-2; 9 nucleotides line up with TRBD1. Germline values: CDR1 DFQATT, CDR2 SNEGSKA (reference sequence). V dropped 5 bases and J dropped 7; count of bases not matched to a gene: 8. The CDR3 consists of 13 residues. The CDR3 bases are TGCAGTGCTCCTGAGACAGGGGGTACTGGCTACACCTTC. This encodes CSAPETGGTGYTF.

This clonotype is categorized as medium-sized (0.01 to 0.1%). The CDR3 loop reads CASSQRQDSSPLHF. The CDR3, as DNA: TGCGCCAGCAGCCAACGACAAGATAGTTCACCCCTCCACTTT. The chain employs TRBV5-1 and TRBJ1-6; no firm D call. Germline V gene sequence: CDR1 SGHRS, CDR2 YFSETQ. Trimming removed 4 bases from V and 9 bases from J, with 14 bases in between. The CDR3 extends over 14 amino acids.

In regard to this clonotype: The junction and the germline gene differ at one end; a read error may be behind it. The chain combines TRBV7-2 with TRBJ1-1, with TRBD1 as a possible D gene (6 bases). The germline gives CDR1 SGHTA, CDR2 FQGNSA. CDR3 length equals 14 residues. The CDR3 DNA is TGTGCCAGCAGCTCAGGACAGCCGAACCCTGAAGCTTTCTTT. The encoded protein is CASSSGQPNPEAFF.

This clonotype was seen ten or more times. The rearrangement uses TRBV2 and TRBJ1-1; maybe TRBD1 (6 bases). V lost 10 bases and J lost 2, with 11 bases in between. The CDR3 loop spans 12 amino acids. Germline V gene lookup returns CDR1 SNHLY and CDR2 FYNNEI. CDR3 region: CANGQLNTEAFF. The CDR3 DNA follows: TGTGCCAACGGACAGCTCAACACTGAAGCTTTCTTT.

This clonotype has at least ten counts. The rearrangement joins TRBV5-1 to TRBJ1-2, with D uncertain. V gave up 0 bases and J gave up 2 bases, with 11 bases separating them. CDR3 length equals 15 residues. Germline-derived CDR1 and CDR2 are SGHRS and YFSETQ. The CDR3 sequence: CASSLDPGPNYGYTF. CDR3 sequence (DNA): TGCGCCAGCAGCTTGGATCCAGGCCCAAACTATGGCTACACCTTC.

This clonotype was detected ten times or more. The gene calls are TRBV5-4 and TRBJ2-1, with 12 bases fitting TRBD2. Germline assignment: CDR1 SGHNT and CDR2 YYREEE (reference sequence). This CDR3 comprises 17 residues. The V segment lost 5 bases and the J segment 10 bases; nucleotides outside the gene matches: 16. The CDR3 DNA follows: TGTGCCAGCAGGCCAGGGGTCTCTAGCGGGGGGGCGGGGGAGCAGTTCTTC. Its protein product is CASRPGVSSGGAGEQFF.

This clonotype was counted many times. This chain joins TRBV20-1 and TRBJ2-1, with 11 bases identical to TRBD2. V shed 6 bases and J 0 bases; nucleotides not matched to a gene: 13. Germline V CDR1 and CDR2: DFQATT, SNEGSKA (reference sequence). This CDR3 region has 18 residues. The CDR3 bases are TGCAGTGCCAAACCCAGACTAGCGGGGCGAAGCTCCTACAATGAGCAGTTCTTC. Its protein product is CSAKPRLAGRSSYNEQFF.

This clonotype was counted at least ten times. CDR3 residues: CASSLGSVGYTF. Here the CDR3 DNA reads TGCGCCAGCAGCTTGGGTAGCGTTGGCTACACCTTC. The rearrangement uses TRBV5-1 and TRBJ1-2; D gene ambiguous. V was trimmed by 0 bases and J by 7 bases, leaving 7 bases between them. The CDR3 has 12 residues. Germline loops: CDR1 SGHRS, CDR2 YFSETQ.

Concerning this clonotype itself: The junction differs from germline at one of its ends, possibly a read error. The CDR3 region has the DNA TGCGCCAGCAGCTCCGGGACAGGGAACACCGAGGAGATGTTTTTT. The encoded protein is CASSSGTGNTEEMFF. The V call is TRBV5-1, the J call TRBJ2-2; 9 positions match TRBD1. This CDR3 region has 15 residues. The germline V gene has CDR1 SGHRS and CDR2 YFSETQ.

About this clonotype: A much larger clone lies one base from this, so it may be a read error. The J gene is TRBJ1-1, the V gene TRBV20-1; D is possibly TRBD1 (6 bases). The germline CDR1 and CDR2 sequences are DFQATT and SNEGSKA (reference sequence). V dropped 1 base and J dropped 3 bases, with 15 bases sitting between them. This CDR3 has 15 amino acids. The CDR3 DNA follows: TGCAGTGCTAGAGGCCGCGGGACATTGGACACTGAAGCTTTCTTT. Protein sequence: CSARGRGTLDTEAFF.

In this sample, this clonotype turned up many times. The chain uses TRBV7-6 and TRBJ2-1, with TRBD1 as a possible D gene (5 bases). Per the germline V gene, CDR1 is SGHVS and CDR2 is FNYEAQ. The ends were cut back, 5 bases at V and 5 bases at J, with 13 bases in the middle. The length of the CDR3 is 14 residues. DNA of the CDR3: TGTGCCAGCAGCCCAATCCCAGGGCACAATGAGCAGTTCTTC. It translates to CASSPIPGHNEQFF. Together with reference TRBV7-6 and TRBJ2-1, the CDR3 gives the full variable domain: GAGVSQSPRYKVTKRGQDVALRCDPISGHVSLYWYRQALGQGPEFLTYFNYEAQQDKSGLPNDRFSAERPEGSISTLTIQRTEQRDSAMYRCASSPIPGHNEQFFGPGTRLTVL.

This clonotype was counted many times. The chain joins TRBV6-1 to TRBJ1-1; TRBD1 matches 8 bases. Germline assignment: CDR1 MNHNS and CDR2 SASEGT. The junction had 8 bases not matched to a gene; V was cut back by 1 base and J by 7 bases. The CDR3 sequence is 15 residues long. CDR3 loop: CASSEGSTGVSEAFF. The CDR3 DNA reads TGTGCCAGCAGTGAAGGGTCGACAGGGGTAAGTGAAGCTTTCTTT.

Many counts were recorded for this clonotype. The V gene is TRBV20-1, the J gene TRBJ2-7, with TRBD1 identical over 12 bases. V trimming: 6 bases; J trimming: 0 bases; junction bases outside the gene matches: 12. The CDR3 runs to 17 residues. CDR1 and CDR2 from the germline V gene are DFQATT and SNEGSKA (reference sequence). This CDR3 is CSAVPGQGARISYEQYF. CDR3 DNA: TGCAGTGCCGTCCCGGGACAGGGGGCGCGTATCTCCTACGAGCAGTACTTC.

The sample holds many counts of this clonotype. The chain links TRBV3-1 to TRBJ2-7; D not certain. This CDR3 comprises 13 residues. The ends were cut back, 1 base at V and 1 base at J, with 5 bases in the middle. Germline V lookup: CDR1 LGHDT, CDR2 YNNKEL (reference sequence). The CDR3 DNA sequence: TGTGCCAGCAGCCAAGGGGTATCCTACGAGCAGTACTTC. Protein product: CASSQGVSYEQYF.

This clonotype was seen repeatedly, ten times or more. This sequence joins TRBV20-1 and TRBJ2-7; D possibly uses TRBD1 or TRBD2 (6 bases each). The germline CDR1 and CDR2 sequences are DFQATT and SNEGSKA (reference sequence). Deletions cut 3 bases from V and 4 bases from J, with 13 bases between. This CDR3 has 13 amino acids. DNA of the CDR3: TGCAGTGCTAGGCAACGGGGGCTTTACGAGCAGTACTTC. Amino acid sequence: CSARQRGLYEQYF.

At least ten counts were recorded for this clonotype. The rearrangement uses TRBV12-3 or TRBV12-4 and TRBJ2-7, with 9 bases fitting TRBD1. This CDR3 is built from 14 residues. Losses at the gene ends were 6 bases for V and 7 bases for J; bases not matched to a gene: 10. The CDR3 protein is CASSPRDRDVEQYF. CDR3 sequence (DNA): TGTGCCAGCAGCCCCCGGGACAGGGATGTGGAGCAGTACTTC.

This clonotype came up many times. The chain carries TRBV7-6 and TRBJ1-1; D is unclear. Germline V gives CDR1 SGHVS, CDR2 FNYEAQ. Trimming cost V 5 bases and J 3 bases, with 7 bases left between them. The CDR3 is 12 amino acids. CDR3 loop: CASSDRDTEAFF. DNA for the CDR3: TGTGCCAGCAGCGACCGGGACACTGAAGCTTTCTTT. The full variable domain, its missing parts supplied by reference TRBV7-6 and TRBJ1-1, is GAGVSQSPRYKVTKRGQDVALRCDPISGHVSLYWYRQALGQGPEFLTYFNYEAQQDKSGLPNDRFSAERPEGSISTLTIQRTEQRDSAMYRCASSDRDTEAFFGQGTRLTVV.

This clonotype was seen repeatedly, ten times or more. J is TRBJ1-5 and V is TRBV5-1; D uncertain. CDR1 and CDR2 from the germline V gene are SGHRS and YFSETQ. This CDR3 is built from 15 residues. Trimming took 4 bases from V and 4 from J, leaving 15 bases between them. The CDR3 DNA reads TGCGCCAGCAGCCCACGGGGAGGGTTTAATCAGCCCCAGCATTTT. It codes for CASSPRGGFNQPQHF.